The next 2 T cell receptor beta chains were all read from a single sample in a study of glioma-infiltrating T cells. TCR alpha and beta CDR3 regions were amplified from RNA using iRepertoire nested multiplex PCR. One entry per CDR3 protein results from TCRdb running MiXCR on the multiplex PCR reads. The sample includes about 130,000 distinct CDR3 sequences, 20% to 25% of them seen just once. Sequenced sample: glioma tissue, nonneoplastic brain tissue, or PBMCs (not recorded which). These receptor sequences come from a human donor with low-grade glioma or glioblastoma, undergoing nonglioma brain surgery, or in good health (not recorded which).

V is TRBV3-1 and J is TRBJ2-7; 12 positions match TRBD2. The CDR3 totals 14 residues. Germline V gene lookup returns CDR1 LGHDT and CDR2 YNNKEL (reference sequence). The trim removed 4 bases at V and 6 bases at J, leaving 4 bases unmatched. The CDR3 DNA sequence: TGTGCCAGCAGCCCCGGGACTAGCGGGTTCGAGCAGTACTTC. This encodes CASSPGTSGFEQYF.

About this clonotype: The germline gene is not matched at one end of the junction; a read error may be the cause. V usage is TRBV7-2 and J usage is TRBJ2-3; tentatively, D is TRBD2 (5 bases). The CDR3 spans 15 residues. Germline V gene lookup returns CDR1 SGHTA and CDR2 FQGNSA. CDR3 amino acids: CARSLTSGSTDTQYF. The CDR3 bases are TGTGCCAGGAGCTTGACGAGCGGAAGCACAGATACGCAGTATTTT. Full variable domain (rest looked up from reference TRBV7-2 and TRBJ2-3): GAGVSQSPSNKVTEKGKDVELRCDPISGHTALYWYRQSLGQGLEFLIYFQGNSAPDKSGLPSDRFSAERTGGSVSTLTIQRTQQEDSAVYLCARSLTSGSTDTQYFGPGTRLTVL.